This T cell receptor beta chain originates from a study of PD-1 blockade in classical Hodgkin lymphoma. Germline V lookup: CDR1 SNHLY, CDR2 FYNNEI. The V end was cut by 6 bases, the J end by 2 bases, with 22 bases between. The CDR3 is 17 residues long. TCRdb's table, derived via immunoSEQ multiplex PCR, lists solely in-frame clones and lacks some. The sample comprises just over 60,000 clones, around 88% of which are singletons, and around an eighth rests with the top ten. Patients all relapsed after autologous stem cell transplantation, and there was variation in brentuximab vedotin exposure. Sequencing used peripheral blood mononuclear cells (PBMCs), obtained at baseline. The receptor was derived from a human donor with classical Hodgkin lymphoma. V usage is TRBV2 and J usage is TRBJ1-2; D ambiguous. The CDR3 coding sequence is TGTGCCAGCAGCGCCGACATCAGGAACATACCGAACTATGGCTACACCTTC. Translated, it gives CASSADIRNIPNYGYTF.